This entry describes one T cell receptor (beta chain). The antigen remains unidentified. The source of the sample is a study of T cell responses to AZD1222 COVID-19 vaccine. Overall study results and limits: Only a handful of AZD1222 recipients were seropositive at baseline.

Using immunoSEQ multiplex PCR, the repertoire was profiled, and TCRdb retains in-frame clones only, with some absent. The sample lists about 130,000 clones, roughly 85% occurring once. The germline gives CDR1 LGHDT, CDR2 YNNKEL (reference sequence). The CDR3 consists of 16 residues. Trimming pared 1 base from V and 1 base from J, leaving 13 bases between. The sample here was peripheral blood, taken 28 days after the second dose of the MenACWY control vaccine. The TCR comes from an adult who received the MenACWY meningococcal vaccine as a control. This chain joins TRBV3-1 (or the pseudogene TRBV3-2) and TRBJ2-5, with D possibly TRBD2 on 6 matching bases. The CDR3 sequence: CASSQGRAGGQETQYF. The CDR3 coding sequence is TGTGCCAGCAGCCAAGGGAGGGCTGGAGGCCAAGAGACCCAGTACTTC.